Listed below are T cell receptor beta chains from one sample, sequenced in a study of cytomegalovirus exposure and HLA in healthy donors. Assay used: immunoSEQ multiplex PCR; TCRdb lists only in-frame clones, some missing. The sample yields fewer than 85,000 clones, 55% to 75% seen once. The sequenced sample was PBMCs. Receptor source: a middle-aged woman in good health and CMV-seropositive. Each CDR3 is given with its conserved first and last residue. The D gene is left open where the match is weak.

v_call: TRBV29-1; d_call: NA; cdr3_length: 15; j_call: TRBJ1-2; cdr3_aa: CSVEGAASRNYGYTF
v_call: TRBV5-1; d_call: TRBD1; cdr3_length: 18; j_call: TRBJ1-5; cdr3_aa: CASSQGQGPLRSNQPQHF
v_call: TRBV9; d_call: TRBD2; cdr3_length: 14; j_call: TRBJ2-3; cdr3_aa: CASRSSGGTDTQYF
v_call: TRBV2; d_call: NA; cdr3_length: 13; j_call: TRBJ1-1; cdr3_aa: CASSYTPNTEAFF
v_call: TRBV30; d_call: NA; cdr3_length: 13; j_call: TRBJ1-2; cdr3_aa: CAWSGGHSYGYTF
v_call: TRBV5-1; d_call: NA; cdr3_length: 15; j_call: TRBJ2-7; cdr3_aa: CASSFIASSSYEQYF
v_call: TRBV2; d_call: NA; cdr3_length: 14; j_call: TRBJ2-7; cdr3_aa: CASRDSVNTYEQYF
v_call: TRBV19; d_call: TRBD1; cdr3_length: 13; j_call: TRBJ1-1; cdr3_aa: CASTRQGYTEAFF
v_call: TRBV5-1; d_call: NA; cdr3_length: 16; j_call: TRBJ1-1; cdr3_aa: CASSSLRGGGNAEAFF
v_call: TRBV18; d_call: NA; cdr3_length: 14; j_call: TRBJ1-1; cdr3_aa: CASSPQGKNTEAFF
v_call: TRBV5-4; d_call: TRBD1; cdr3_length: 15; j_call: TRBJ2-3; cdr3_aa: CASSPQGASTDTQYF
v_call: TRBV6-1; d_call: TRBD2; cdr3_length: 19; j_call: TRBJ2-3; cdr3_aa: CASSEELRWERGGTDTQYF
v_call: TRBV5-1; d_call: TRBD1; cdr3_length: 13; j_call: NA; cdr3_aa: CASSTGQGDEQYF
v_call: TRBV10-1; d_call: NA; cdr3_length: 13; j_call: TRBJ1-1; cdr3_aa: CASSLRPQGEAFF
v_call: TRBV4-1; d_call: TRBD2; cdr3_length: 16; j_call: TRBJ2-3; cdr3_aa: CASSQDLGGGTDTQYF
v_call: TRBV6-5; d_call: TRBD1; cdr3_length: 14; j_call: TRBJ1-2; cdr3_aa: CASSRTGQDYGYTF
v_call: TRBV2; d_call: NA; cdr3_length: 14; j_call: TRBJ2-1; cdr3_aa: CASSVRRGNNEQFF
v_call: TRBV5-4; d_call: NA; cdr3_length: 13; j_call: TRBJ2-5; cdr3_aa: CASGFTGMETQYF
v_call: TRBV11-3; d_call: NA; cdr3_length: 14; j_call: TRBJ2-3; cdr3_aa: CASSPLESTDTQYF
v_call: TRBV5-4; d_call: NA; cdr3_length: 15; j_call: TRBJ1-4; cdr3_aa: CASSLKSGRDEKLFF